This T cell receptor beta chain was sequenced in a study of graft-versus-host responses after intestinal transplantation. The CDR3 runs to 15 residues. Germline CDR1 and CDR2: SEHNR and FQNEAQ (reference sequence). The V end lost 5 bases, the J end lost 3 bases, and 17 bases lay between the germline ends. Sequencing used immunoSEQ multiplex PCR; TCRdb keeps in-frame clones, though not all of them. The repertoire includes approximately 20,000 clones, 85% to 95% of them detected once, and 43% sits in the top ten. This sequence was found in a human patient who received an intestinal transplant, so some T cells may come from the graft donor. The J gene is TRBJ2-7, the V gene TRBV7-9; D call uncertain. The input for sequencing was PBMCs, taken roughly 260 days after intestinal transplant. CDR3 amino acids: CASSQEPNVGYEQYF. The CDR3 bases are TGTGCCAGCAGCCAAGAGCCAAACGTAGGCTACGAGCAGTACTTC.